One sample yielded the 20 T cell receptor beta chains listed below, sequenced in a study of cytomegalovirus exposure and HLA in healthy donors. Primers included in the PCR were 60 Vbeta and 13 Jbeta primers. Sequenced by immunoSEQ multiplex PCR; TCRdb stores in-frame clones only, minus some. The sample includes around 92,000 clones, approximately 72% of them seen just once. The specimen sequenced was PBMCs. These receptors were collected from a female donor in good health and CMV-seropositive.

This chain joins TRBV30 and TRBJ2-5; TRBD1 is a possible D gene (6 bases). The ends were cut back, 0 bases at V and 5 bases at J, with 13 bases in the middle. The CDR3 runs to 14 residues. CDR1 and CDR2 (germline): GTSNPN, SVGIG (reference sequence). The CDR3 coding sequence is TGTGCCTGGAGTGTACACAGGGATCGGGAGACCCAGTACTTC. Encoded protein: CAWSVHRDRETQYF.

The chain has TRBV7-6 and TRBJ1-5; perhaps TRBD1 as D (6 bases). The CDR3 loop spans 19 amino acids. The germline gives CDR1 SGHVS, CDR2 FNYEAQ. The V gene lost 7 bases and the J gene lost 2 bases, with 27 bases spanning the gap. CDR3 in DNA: TGTGCCAGCACCCCACGGGGGGACACAAGGGAATCGGGCAATCAGCCCCAGCATTTT. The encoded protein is CASTPRGDTRESGNQPQHF.

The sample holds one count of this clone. The CDR3 spells CASSFLPDSGGGYTF. The DNA of the CDR3 is TGTGCCAGCAGTTTCCTCCCCGACAGTGGTGGCGGCTACACCTTC. The V and J genes are TRBV28 and TRBJ1-2, with D perhaps matching TRBD1 (5 bases). The CDR3 extends over 15 amino acids. V was shortened by 3 bases and J by 8 bases, with 19 bases between the two germline ends. The germline gives CDR1 MDHEN, CDR2 SYDVKM.

The DNA for the CDR3 is TGTGCCAGCAGCTTGGGGACAGGGATTGGTGAAAAACTGTTTTTT. It yields the protein CASSLGTGIGEKLFF. The chain recombines TRBV5-4 with TRBJ1-4; 8 bases are a match to TRBD1. V shed 0 bases and J 7 bases; nucleotides not matched to a gene: 5. Germline V CDR1 and CDR2: SGHNT, YYREEE (reference sequence). The CDR3 has 15 residues.

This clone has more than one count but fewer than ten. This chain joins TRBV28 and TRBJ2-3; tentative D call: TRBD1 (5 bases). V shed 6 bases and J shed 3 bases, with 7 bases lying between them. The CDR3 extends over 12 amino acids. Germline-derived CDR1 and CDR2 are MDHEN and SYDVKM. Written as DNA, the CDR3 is TGTGCCAGCAGGTCAGGGACAGATACGCAGTATTTT. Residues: CASRSGTDTQYF.

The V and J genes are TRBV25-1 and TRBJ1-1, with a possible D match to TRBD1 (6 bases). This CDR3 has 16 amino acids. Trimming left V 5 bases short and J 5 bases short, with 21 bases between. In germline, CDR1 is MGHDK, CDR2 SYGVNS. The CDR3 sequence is CASSPSSPGVWTEAFF. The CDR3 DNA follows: TGTGCCAGCAGTCCCTCGTCCCCAGGGGTGTGGACTGAAGCTTTCTTT.

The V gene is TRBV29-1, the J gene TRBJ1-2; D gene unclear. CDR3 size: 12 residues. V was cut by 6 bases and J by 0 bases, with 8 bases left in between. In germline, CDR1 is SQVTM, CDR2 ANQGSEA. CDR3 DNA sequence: TGCAGCGTCGCCCACACTAACTATGGCTACACCTTC. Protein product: CSVAHTNYGYTF. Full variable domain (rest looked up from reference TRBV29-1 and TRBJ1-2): SAVISQKPSRDICQRGTSLTIQCQVDSQVTMMFWYRQQPGQSLTLIATANQGSEATYESGFVIDKFPISRPNLTFSTLTVSNMSPEDSSIYLCSVAHTNYGYTFGSGTRLTVV.

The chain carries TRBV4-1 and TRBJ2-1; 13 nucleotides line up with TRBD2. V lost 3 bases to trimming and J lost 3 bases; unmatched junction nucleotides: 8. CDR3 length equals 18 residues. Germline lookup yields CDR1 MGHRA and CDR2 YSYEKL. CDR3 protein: CASSQTGTSGTRYNEQFF. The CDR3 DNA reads TGCGCCAGCAGCCAGACCGGGACTAGCGGGACCCGCTACAATGAGCAGTTCTTC.

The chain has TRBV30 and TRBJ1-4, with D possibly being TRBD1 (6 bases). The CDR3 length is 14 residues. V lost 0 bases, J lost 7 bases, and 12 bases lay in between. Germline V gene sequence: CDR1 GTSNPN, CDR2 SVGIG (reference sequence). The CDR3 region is CAWSVNREVEKLFF. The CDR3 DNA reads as TGTGCCTGGAGTGTAAACAGGGAAGTTGAAAAACTGTTTTTT.

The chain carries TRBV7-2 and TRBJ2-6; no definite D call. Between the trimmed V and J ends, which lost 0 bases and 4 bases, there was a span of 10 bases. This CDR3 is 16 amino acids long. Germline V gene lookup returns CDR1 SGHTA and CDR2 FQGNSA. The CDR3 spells CASSLAVGEGANVLTF. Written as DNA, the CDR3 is TGTGCCAGCAGCTTAGCGGTGGGCGAAGGGGCCAACGTCCTGACTTTC.

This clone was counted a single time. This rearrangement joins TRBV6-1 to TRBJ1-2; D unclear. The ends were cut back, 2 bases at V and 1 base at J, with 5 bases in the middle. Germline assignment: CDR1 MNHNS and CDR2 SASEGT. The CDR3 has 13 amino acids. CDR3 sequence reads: CASSEPGNYGYTF. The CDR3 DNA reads TGTGCCAGCAGTGAACCGGGTAACTATGGCTACACCTTC.

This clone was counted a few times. CDR3 sequence reads: CASSQDLGRNYEQYF. CDR3 coding DNA: TGTGCCAGCAGCCAAGATCTAGGGAGGAACTACGAGCAGTACTTC. This sequence joins TRBV4-2 and TRBJ2-7; the D gene is possibly TRBD2 (6 bases). There are 15 residues in the CDR3. Per germline, CDR1 LGHNA and CDR2 YNFKEQ. V lost 0 bases and J lost 3, with 12 bases in between.

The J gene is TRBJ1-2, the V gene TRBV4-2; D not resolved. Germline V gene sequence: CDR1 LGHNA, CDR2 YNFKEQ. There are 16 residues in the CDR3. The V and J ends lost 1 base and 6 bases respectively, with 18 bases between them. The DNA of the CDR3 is TGTGCCAGCAGCCAAGTCTTAGAGGGAACGATCGATGGCTACACCTTC. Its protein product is CASSQVLEGTIDGYTF.

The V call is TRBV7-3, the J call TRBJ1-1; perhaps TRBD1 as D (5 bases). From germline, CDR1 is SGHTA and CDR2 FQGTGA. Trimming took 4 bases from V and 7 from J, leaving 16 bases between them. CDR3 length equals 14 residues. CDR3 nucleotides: TGTGCCAGCAGCTCCCGGGGGGTACTTGTTGAAGCTTTCTTT. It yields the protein CASSSRGVLVEAFF.

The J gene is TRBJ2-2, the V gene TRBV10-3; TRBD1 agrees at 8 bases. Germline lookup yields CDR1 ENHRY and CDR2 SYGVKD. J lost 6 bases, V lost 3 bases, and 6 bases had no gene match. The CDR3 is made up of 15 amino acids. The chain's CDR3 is CAISEGQGLAGELFF. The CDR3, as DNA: TGTGCCATCAGTGAAGGACAGGGTTTGGCCGGGGAGCTGTTTTTT.

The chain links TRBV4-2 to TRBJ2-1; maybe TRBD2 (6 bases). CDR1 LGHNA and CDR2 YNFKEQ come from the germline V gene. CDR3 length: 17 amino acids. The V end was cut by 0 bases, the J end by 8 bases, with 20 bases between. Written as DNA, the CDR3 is TGTGCCAGCAGCCAAGACGGGGCTCTAGCGTCGACGGATGAGCAGTTCTTC. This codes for CASSQDGALASTDEQFF.

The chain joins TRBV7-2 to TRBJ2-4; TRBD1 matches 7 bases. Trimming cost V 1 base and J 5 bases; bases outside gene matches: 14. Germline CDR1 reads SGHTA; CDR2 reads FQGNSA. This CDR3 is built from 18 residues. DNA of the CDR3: TGTGCCAGCAGCTTAGGACGAGCTACCGGGACAGTGCAAAACATTCAGTACTTC. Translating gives CASSLGRATGTVQNIQYF. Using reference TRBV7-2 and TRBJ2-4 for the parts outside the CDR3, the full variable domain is GAGVSQSPSNKVTEKGKDVELRCDPISGHTALYWYRQSLGQGLEFLIYFQGNSAPDKSGLPSDRFSAERTGGSVSTLTIQRTQQEDSAVYLCASSLGRATGTVQNIQYFGAGTRLSVL.

The CDR3 sequence is CAISEGQGSSYEQYF. The CDR3 DNA reads as TGTGCCATCAGTGAGGGACAGGGGTCCTCCTACGAGCAGTACTTC. The rearrangement uses TRBV10-3 and TRBJ2-7; 9 nucleotides line up with TRBD1. The CDR3 runs to 15 residues. The J segment lost 0 bases and the V segment lost 2 bases, leaving 2 bases of the junction unmatched. CDR1 and CDR2 (germline): ENHRY, SYGVKD.

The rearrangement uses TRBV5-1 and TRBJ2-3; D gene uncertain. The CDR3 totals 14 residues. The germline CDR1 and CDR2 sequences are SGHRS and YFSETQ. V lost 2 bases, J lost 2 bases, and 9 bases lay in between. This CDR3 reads CASSFESPTDTQYF. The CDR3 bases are TGCGCCAGCAGCTTTGAGAGTCCCACAGATACGCAGTATTTT.

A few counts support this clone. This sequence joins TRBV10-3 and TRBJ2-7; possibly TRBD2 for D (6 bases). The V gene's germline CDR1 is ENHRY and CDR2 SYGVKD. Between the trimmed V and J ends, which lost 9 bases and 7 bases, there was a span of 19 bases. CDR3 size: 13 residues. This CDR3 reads CAISSDPIGEQYF. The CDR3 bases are TGTGCCATATCTAGCGATCCCATTGGGGAGCAGTACTTC.